The 30 T cell receptor beta chains in this list originate from one sample, sequenced in a study of shared clonotypes between healthy human individuals. Clones were sequenced by immunoSEQ multiplex PCR, and TCRdb holds only the in-frame ones, with some missing. The profile covers millions of clones, with 95% appearing a single time and 0.13% taken by the ten largest. Sequenced material: naive CD4+ T cells sorted from blood. Indicated subset: CD45RA+ positively selected. The receptors stem from a man between 18 and 35 years old in good health.

The J gene is TRBJ2-5, the V gene TRBV15, with 7 bases aligning to TRBD1. The V gene end was trimmed by 3 bases and the J gene end by 4 bases; junction bases not matched to a gene: 11. CDR1 and CDR2 (germline): LNHNV, YYDKDF (reference sequence). CDR3 length: 16 residues. CDR3 sequence reads: CATSSGRQGFSETQYF. CDR3 sequence (DNA): TGTGCCACCAGCAGTGGAAGACAGGGATTTTCAGAGACCCAGTACTTC.

This chain joins TRBV7-2 and TRBJ1-4, with D perhaps TRBD1 (5 bases). CDR1 and CDR2 from the germline V gene are SGHTA and FQGNSA. The V end lost 5 bases, the J end lost 0 bases, and 13 bases lay between the germline ends. The CDR3 sequence is 16 residues long. The CDR3 DNA reads TGTGCCAGCAGCATAAACGGGGGTCCAACTAATGAAAAACTGTTTTTT. It encodes CASSINGGPTNEKLFF.

This clone was found once. V is TRBV10-1 and J is TRBJ1-4; no reliable D call. The V gene lost 5 bases and the J gene lost 7 bases, with 11 bases spanning the gap. Germline CDR1 and CDR2: WNHNN and SYGVQD (reference sequence). The CDR3 length is 13 residues. The DNA for the CDR3 is TGCGCCAGCAGTTCGGCGTCGAGTGAAAAACTGTTTTTT. Translated, it gives CASSSASSEKLFF.

V gene TRBV5-6 combines with J gene TRBJ1-2; no firm D call. Trimming shortened V by 0 bases and J by 8 bases, and 11 bases separated the two germline ends. The CDR3 length is 13 residues. Germline assignment: CDR1 SGHDT and CDR2 YYEEEE. DNA of the CDR3: TGTGCCAGCAGCTTGGGAGGAGCTGGGGGCTACACCTTC. It codes for CASSLGGAGGYTF.

The chain recombines TRBV5-5 with TRBJ2-3; TRBD2 might be the D (7 bases). Germline CDR1 reads SGHKS; CDR2 reads YYEKEE (reference sequence). The CDR3 is 16 residues long. The V end was cut by 5 bases, the J end by 3 bases, with 19 bases between. The CDR3 nucleotides are TGTGCCAGCAGTCAGACCGGGGGGCCGGCTACAGATACGCAGTATTTT. Amino acids: CASSQTGGPATDTQYF.

The chain links TRBV7-2 to TRBJ2-5; D may be TRBD2 (7 bases). The germline V gene encodes CDR1 SGHTA and CDR2 FQGNSA. V was shortened by 3 bases and J by 8 bases, with 13 bases between the two germline ends. This CDR3 is 13 amino acids long. The CDR3 sequence: CASSFQGGVTQYF. As DNA, the CDR3 is TGTGCCAGCAGCTTCCAAGGGGGGGTAACCCAGTACTTC.

The rearrangement links TRBV28 to TRBJ2-7, with D possibly TRBD1 on 5 matching bases. The length of the CDR3 is 14 residues. Trimming shortened V by 2 bases and J by 5 bases, and 13 bases separated the two germline ends. CDR1 and CDR2 from the germline V gene are MDHEN and SYDVKM. The DNA of the CDR3 is TGTGCCAGCAGTTTAACAACAGGCGCCCACGAGCAGTACTTC. Translating it yields CASSLTTGAHEQYF.

The J gene is TRBJ1-2, the V gene TRBV18; unclear D gene. Germline assignment: CDR1 KGHSH and CDR2 LQKENI. V lost 0 bases, J lost 3 bases, and 17 bases lay in between. The CDR3 extends over 17 amino acids. The chain's CDR3 is CASSPPVNLLGDYGYTF. In nucleotides, the CDR3 is TGTGCCAGCTCACCACCCGTCAATTTATTGGGTGACTATGGCTACACCTTC.

About this clone: Other DNA variants within this sample encode the same CDR3. In nucleotides, the CDR3 is TGTGCCAGCAGTGAACAAGGGGATCAGCCCCAGCATTTT. It specifies CASSEQGDQPQHF. J is TRBJ1-5 and V is TRBV6-1; D may be TRBD1 (5 bases). Trimming took 2 bases from V and 5 from J, leaving 7 bases between them. Germline V gives CDR1 MNHNS, CDR2 SASEGT. The CDR3 consists of 13 residues.

The rearrangement uses TRBV4-3 and TRBJ1-2; TRBD1 agrees at 7 bases. Losses at the gene ends were 0 bases for V and 6 bases for J; bases not matched to a gene: 1. Germline V CDR1 and CDR2: LGHNA, YSLEER. This CDR3 is built from 13 residues. CDR3 protein: CASSQEQGNGYTF. CDR3 nucleotide sequence: TGCGCCAGCAGCCAAGAACAGGGGAATGGCTACACCTTC.

A word on this clone: A much larger clone lies a single base off, so this may be a read error. Other DNA sequences in the sample encode the same CDR3. The chain recombines TRBV6-5 with TRBJ2-7, with TRBD1 matching over 7 bases. Germline CDR1 and CDR2: MNHEY and SVGAGI. V lost 6 bases, J lost 2 bases, and 4 bases stayed unmatched. This CDR3 comprises 13 residues. The CDR3 loop reads CASSRTGTYEQYF. In DNA, the CDR3 is TGTGCCAGCAGCCGGACAGGAACCTACGAGCAGTACTTC.

For the CDR3, the DNA is TGTGCCACCAGCAGAGATCATGCGTACGAGCAGTACTTC. Its translation: CATSRDHAYEQYF. The rearrangement joins TRBV15 to TRBJ2-7; no definite D call. With 0 bases removed from V and 4 bases from J, the gap between germline ends came to 7 bases. The CDR3 sequence is 13 residues long. CDR1 and CDR2 (germline): LNHNV, YYDKDF (reference sequence).

For the CDR3, the DNA is TGTGCCAGCACCCCGGCCGGCGAGCAGTACTTC. This codes for CASTPAGEQYF. V gene TRBV2 combines with J gene TRBJ2-7; D is unclear. Germline V gives CDR1 SNHLY, CDR2 FYNNEI. The CDR3 contains 11 residues. V was shortened by 7 bases and J by 6 bases, with 10 bases between the two germline ends.

V gene TRBV18 combines with J gene TRBJ1-1, with 7 bases matching TRBD1. Trimming cost V 6 bases and J 3 bases; bases outside gene matches: 10. CDR3 length: 15 amino acids. Germline V gene data show CDR1 as KGHSH and CDR2 as LQKENI. CDR3 amino acids: CASSSPDRVDTEAFF. The CDR3 region has the DNA TGTGCCAGCTCTTCCCCTGACAGGGTAGACACTGAAGCTTTCTTT.

The J gene is TRBJ2-4, the V gene TRBV9, with TRBD2 matching 8 bases. CDR1 and CDR2 (germline): SGDLS, YYNGEE. J lost 9 bases, V lost 2 bases, and 7 bases had no gene match. The CDR3 consists of 14 residues. CDR3 region: CASSVGTSVGIQYF. The CDR3 DNA reads as TGTGCCAGCAGCGTTGGGACTAGTGTGGGCATTCAGTACTTC. The full variable domain, rest sourced from reference TRBV9 and TRBJ2-4, is DSGVTQTPKHLITATGQRVTLRCSPRSGDLSVYWYQQSLDQGLQFLIQYYNGEERAKGNILERFSAQQFPDLHSELNLSSLELGDSALYFCASSVGTSVGIQYFGAGTRLSVL.

The chain recombines TRBV7-2 with TRBJ2-3; 8 bases align to TRBD1. CDR1 and CDR2 (germline): SGHTA, FQGNSA. Unmatched junction bases numbered 5, after V lost 3 bases and J lost 0 bases. The CDR3 has 16 amino acids. CDR3 coding DNA: TGTGCCAGCAGCTTGGGGACAGGCCCCAGCACAGATACGCAGTATTTT. This translates into CASSLGTGPSTDTQYF.

This chain joins TRBV4-2 and TRBJ2-7; unclear D gene. Germline CDR1 and CDR2: LGHNA and YNFKEQ. This CDR3 has 15 residues. With 2 bases removed from V and 2 bases from J, the gap between germline ends came to 13 bases. The CDR3, as DNA: TGTGCCAGCAGCCAACCTCAGGCCGGAACCTACGAGCAGTACTTC. Translating it yields CASSQPQAGTYEQYF.

To note about this clone: Other DNA sequences in the same sample also yield this CDR3. V gene TRBV5-1 combines with J gene TRBJ1-5, with D unresolved. Germline V CDR1 and CDR2: SGHRS, YFSETQ. The ends were cut back, 0 bases at V and 3 bases at J, with 4 bases in the middle. The CDR3 extends over 13 amino acids. The CDR3 region is CASSLDTNQPQHF. CDR3 coding DNA: TGCGCCAGCAGCTTGGACACCAATCAGCCCCAGCATTTT.

The chain employs TRBV7-3 and TRBJ2-5; 7 bases are a match to TRBD1. Looked up from germline, CDR1 is SGHTA and CDR2 is FQGTGA. J gave up 2 bases and V 5 bases, and 2 bases lay outside the gene matches. There are 13 residues in the CDR3. The CDR3 DNA is TGTGCCAGCAGCCCGACAGGGCAAGAGACCCAGTACTTC. It translates to CASSPTGQETQYF.

Here the CDR3 DNA reads TGTGCCAGCAGTTACTCGGAGATTCGGCAAGAGACCCAGTACTTC. It encodes CASSYSEIRQETQYF. V gene TRBV6-5 combines with J gene TRBJ2-5, with D unresolved. With 0 bases removed from V and 2 bases from J, the gap between germline ends came to 10 bases. CDR1 and CDR2 (germline): MNHEY, SVGAGI. The CDR3 has 15 amino acids.

The V call is TRBV20-1, the J call TRBJ2-5; no clear D gene. This CDR3 has 9 amino acids. Trimming pared 4 bases from V and 10 bases from J, leaving 7 bases between. Germline V gives CDR1 DFQATT, CDR2 SNEGSKA (reference sequence). The CDR3 loop reads CSATVDQYF. Written as DNA, the CDR3 is TGCAGTGCTACCGTCGACCAGTACTTC.

This clone was observed once. The CDR3 DNA sequence: TGCGCCAGCAGCGACAGTCTGAAGGAGCAGTTCTTC. This encodes CASSDSLKEQFF. V usage is TRBV5-1 and J usage is TRBJ2-1; TRBD1 is a possible D gene (5 bases). V lost 4 bases to trimming and J lost 10 bases, with 12 bases between them. The CDR3 has 12 residues. Germline values: CDR1 SGHRS, CDR2 YFSETQ.

The chain recombines TRBV18 with TRBJ1-6; D perhaps matches TRBD1 (5 bases). The germline V and J ends were trimmed by 2 bases and 8 bases, with 16 bases remaining between them. Germline loops: CDR1 KGHSH, CDR2 LQKENI. The CDR3 extends over 16 amino acids. The chain's CDR3 is CASSPIGQGQDSPLHF. The DNA for the CDR3 is TGTGCCAGCTCACCAATCGGTCAGGGTCAGGATTCACCCCTCCACTTT.

With respect to this clone: This specimen includes other DNA sequences encoding the same CDR3. The rearrangement joins TRBV4-1 to TRBJ2-5, with D uncertain. This CDR3 has 14 amino acids. Germline V gene lookup returns CDR1 MGHRA and CDR2 YSYEKL. V was shortened by 0 bases and J by 4 bases, with 9 bases between the two germline ends. This CDR3 reads CASSQEGRGETQYF. The CDR3 coding sequence is TGCGCCAGCAGCCAAGAGGGCAGAGGAGAGACCCAGTACTTC.

For this clone: Other nucleotide sequences in the sample specify the same CDR3. The J gene is TRBJ2-7, the V gene TRBV5-1; 8 positions agree with TRBD1. The germline V gene encodes CDR1 SGHRS and CDR2 YFSETQ. The CDR3 loop spans 14 amino acids. The V and J ends lost 4 bases and 4 bases, in that order; junction bases with no gene match: 7. This CDR3 reads CASSPRQGRYEQYF. CDR3 in DNA: TGCGCCAGCAGCCCGCGACAGGGGAGATACGAGCAGTACTTC.

A single count supports this clone. This chain links TRBV5-1 with TRBJ2-7, with D perhaps being TRBD1 or TRBD2 (6 bases each). CDR1 and CDR2 from the germline V gene are SGHRS and YFSETQ. The CDR3 has 16 residues. Trimming stripped 0 bases from V and 3 bases from J, with 16 bases between. The CDR3 DNA follows: TGCGCCAGCAGCTTGGTTGGGGTCGGGGGCATCTACGAGCAGTACTTC. As protein: CASSLVGVGGIYEQYF.

With regard to this clone: This may come from a read error, since a much larger clone is one base off. The J gene is TRBJ1-5, the V gene TRBV6-5; TRBD1 aligns across 7 bases. Germline V gene data show CDR1 as MNHEY and CDR2 as SVGAGI. This CDR3 is built from 15 residues. CDR3 in DNA: TGTGCCAGCAGGGATACAGGGGATAGCAGTCAGCCCCAGCATTTT. Encoded protein: CASRDTGDSSQPQHF.

V is TRBV5-6 and J is TRBJ1-1, with 7 bases fitting TRBD1. This CDR3 has 15 residues. From germline, CDR1 is SGHDT and CDR2 YYEEEE. After removal of 0 bases from V and 5 bases from J, the junction contained 7 bases not matched to a gene. Here the CDR3 DNA reads TGTGCCAGCAGCTTGGACAGGGGAATTGGGACTGAAGCTTTCTTT. It yields the protein CASSLDRGIGTEAFF. Complete variable domain (other parts from reference TRBV5-6 and TRBJ1-1): DAGVTQSPTHLIKTRGQQVTLRCSPKSGHDTVSWYQQALGQGPQFIFQYYEEEERQRGNFPDRFSGHQFPNYSSELNVNALLLGDSALYLCASSLDRGIGTEAFFGQGTRLTVV.

The rearrangement links TRBV28 to TRBJ2-7; TRBD1 might be the D (6 bases). CDR1 and CDR2 (germline): MDHEN, SYDVKM. The CDR3 is 13 amino acids. The germline V and J ends were trimmed by 2 bases and 6 bases, with 11 bases remaining between them. CDR3 coding DNA: TGTGCCAGCAGTTTAACAGGGAACAGCGAGCAGTACTTC. Amino acids: CASSLTGNSEQYF.

The chain couples TRBV7-2 to TRBJ2-7; 9 nucleotides match TRBD2. The V and J ends lost 5 bases and 1 base, in that order; junction bases with no gene match: 12. The CDR3 consists of 17 residues. Germline loops: CDR1 SGHTA, CDR2 FQGNSA. The CDR3 protein is CASSLGLAGNPSYEQYF. Here the CDR3 DNA reads TGTGCCAGCAGCCTGGGCCTAGCGGGGAACCCTTCCTACGAGCAGTACTTC. Full variable domain (remainder filled in from reference TRBV7-2 and TRBJ2-7): GAGVSQSPSNKVTEKGKDVELRCDPISGHTALYWYRQSLGQGLEFLIYFQGNSAPDKSGLPSDRFSAERTGGSVSTLTIQRTQQEDSAVYLCASSLGLAGNPSYEQYFGPGTRLTVT.